This T cell receptor (beta chain) was observed in a study of technical replicates of blood from a few donors. V dropped 5 bases and J dropped 1 base, with 15 bases sitting between them. The length of the CDR3 is 16 residues. Germline-derived CDR1 and CDR2 are MDHEN and SYDVKM. This table comes from immunoSEQ multiplex PCR, and its TCRdb copy is limited to in-frame clones, with some not included. Counted here are tens of thousands of clones, approximately 90% occurring once; the ten biggest clones make up more than 0.2%. Sequencing input: T cells isolated from PBMCs. The chain employs TRBV28 and TRBJ2-1; a possible D gene is TRBD2 (5 bases). This clonotype originated in a human donor in good health. CDR3 bases: TGTGCCAGCAGTCCGCCCGGGGTCAATTCCTACAATGAGCAGTTCTTC. This codes for CASSPPGVNSYNEQFF.